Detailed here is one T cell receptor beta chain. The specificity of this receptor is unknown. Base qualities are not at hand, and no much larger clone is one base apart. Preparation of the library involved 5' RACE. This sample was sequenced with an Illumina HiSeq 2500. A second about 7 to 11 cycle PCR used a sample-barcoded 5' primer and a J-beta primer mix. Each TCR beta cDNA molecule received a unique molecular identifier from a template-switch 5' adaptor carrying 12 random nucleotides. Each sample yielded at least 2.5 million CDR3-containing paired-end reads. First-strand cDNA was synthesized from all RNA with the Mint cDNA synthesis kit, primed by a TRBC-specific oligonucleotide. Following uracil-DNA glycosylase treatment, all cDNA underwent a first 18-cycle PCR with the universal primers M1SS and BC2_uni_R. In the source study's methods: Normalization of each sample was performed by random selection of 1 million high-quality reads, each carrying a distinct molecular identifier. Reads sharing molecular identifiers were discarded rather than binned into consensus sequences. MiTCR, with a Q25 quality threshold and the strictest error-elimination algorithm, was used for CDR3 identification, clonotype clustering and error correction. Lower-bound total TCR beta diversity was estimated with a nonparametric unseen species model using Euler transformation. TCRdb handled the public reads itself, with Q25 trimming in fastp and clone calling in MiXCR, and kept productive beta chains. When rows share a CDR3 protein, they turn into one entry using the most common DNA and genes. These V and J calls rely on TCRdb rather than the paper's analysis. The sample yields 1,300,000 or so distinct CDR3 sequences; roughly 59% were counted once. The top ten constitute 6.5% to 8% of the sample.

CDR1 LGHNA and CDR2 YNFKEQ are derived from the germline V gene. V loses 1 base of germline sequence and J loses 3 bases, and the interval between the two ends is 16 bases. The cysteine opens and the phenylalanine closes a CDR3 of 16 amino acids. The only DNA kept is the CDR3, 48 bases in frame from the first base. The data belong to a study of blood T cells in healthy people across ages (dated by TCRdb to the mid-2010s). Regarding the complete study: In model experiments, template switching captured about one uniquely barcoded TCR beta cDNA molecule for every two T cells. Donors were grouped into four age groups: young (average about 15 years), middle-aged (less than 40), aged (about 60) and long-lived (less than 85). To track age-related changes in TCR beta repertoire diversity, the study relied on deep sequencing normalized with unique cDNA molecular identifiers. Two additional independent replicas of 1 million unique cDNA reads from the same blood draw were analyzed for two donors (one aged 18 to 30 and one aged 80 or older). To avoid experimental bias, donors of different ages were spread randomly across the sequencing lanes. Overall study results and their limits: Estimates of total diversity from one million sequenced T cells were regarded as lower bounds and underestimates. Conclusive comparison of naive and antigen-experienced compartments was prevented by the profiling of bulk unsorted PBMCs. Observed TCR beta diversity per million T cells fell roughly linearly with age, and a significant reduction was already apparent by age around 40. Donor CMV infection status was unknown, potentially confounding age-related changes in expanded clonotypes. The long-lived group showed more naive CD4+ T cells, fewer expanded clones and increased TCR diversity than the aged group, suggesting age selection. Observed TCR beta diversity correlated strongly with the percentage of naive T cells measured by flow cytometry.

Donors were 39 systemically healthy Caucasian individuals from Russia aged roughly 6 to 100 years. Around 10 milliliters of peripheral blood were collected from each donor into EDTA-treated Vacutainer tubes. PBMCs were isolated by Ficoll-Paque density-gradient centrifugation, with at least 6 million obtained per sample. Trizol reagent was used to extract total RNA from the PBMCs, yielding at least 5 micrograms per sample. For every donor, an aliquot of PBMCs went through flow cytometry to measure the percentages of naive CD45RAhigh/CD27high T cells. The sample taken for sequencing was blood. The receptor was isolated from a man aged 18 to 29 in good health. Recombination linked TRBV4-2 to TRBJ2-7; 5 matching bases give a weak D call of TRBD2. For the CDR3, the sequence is CASSQGERGLVYEQYF. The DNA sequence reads TGTGCCAGCAGCCAAGGGGAGCGAGGTCTAGTCTACGAGCAGTACTTC.